These T cell receptor beta chains were read from a single sample in a study of cytotoxic CD8 clonotypes in ibrutinib-treated CLL. Generated by immunoSEQ multiplex PCR, the TCRdb table keeps only in-frame clones and is missing some. The table has under 200,000 clones, approximately 84% seen once. The sequencing used PBMCs, collected after 24 months of ibrutinib treatment. Every receptor here comes from a human donor with chronic lymphocytic leukemia. Both conserved end residues are part of each CDR3. D genes are given only for firm matches. Clone size is shown for a subset of rows, as once, few, many or a class of expanded clone.

TRBJ2-1 | - | - | TRBV29-1 | 15 | TGCAGCGTGAGACCGCTAGCGATGCCCTACAATGAGCAGTTCTTC | CSVRPLAMPYNEQFF
TRBJ1-2 | - | - | TRBV29-1 | 12 | TGCAGCGCTGGGACACGAAACTATGGCTACACCTTC | CSAGTRNYGYTF
TRBJ2-2 | - | - | TRBV4-2 | 16 | TGTGCCAGCAGCCAAGATCATTGGGCGGGCGTCGGGGAGCTGTTTTTT | CASSQDHWAGVGELFF
TRBJ2-3 | - | - | TRBV5-6 | 16 | TGTGCCAGCAGCTTTCGGATCCAGCAACAGACGGATACGCAGTATTTT | CASSFRIQQQTDTQYF
TRBJ2-1 | - | TRBD1 | TRBV15 | 14 | TGTGCCACCAGCAGAGCTGACCCGGGACAGGGACAGTTCTTC | CATSRADPGQGQFF
TRBJ2-7 | - | TRBD1 | TRBV28 | 13 | TGTGCCAGCAGTTTGGACAGGGAGTACGAGCAGTACTTC | CASSLDREYEQYF
TRBJ1-5 | - | - | TRBV5-4 | 16 | TGTGCCAGCAGCTTCTCCGGGGGGGAAGGGAATCAGCCCCAGCATTTT | CASSFSGGEGNQPQHF
TRBJ2-2 | few | TRBD1 | TRBV6-5 | 15 | TGTGCCAGCAGGTTCCTGGACAGGGGCGCCGGGGAGCTGTTTTTT | CASRFLDRGAGELFF
TRBJ2-7 | - | - | TRBV18 | 13 | TGTGCCAGCTCACCAAAGGCCCAAAACGAGCAGTACTTC | CASSPKAQNEQYF
TRBJ1-5 | - | TRBD1 | TRBV30 | 15 | TGTGCCTGGAGTTTCGGGACAGGGGGAGGGCAGCCCCAGCATTTT | CAWSFGTGGGQPQHF
TRBJ2-7 | - | TRBD1 | TRBV6-1 | 13 | TGTGCCAGCAGGGACAGGGTCCCCTACGAGCAGTACTTC | CASRDRVPYEQYF
TRBJ1-5 | - | - | TRBV7-2 | 15 | TGTGCCAGCAGCCCAACAACACAGGGTCCTCAGCCCCAGCATTTT | CASSPTTQGPQPQHF
TRBJ1-2 | - | - | TRBV5-1 | 16 | TGCGCCAGCAGCTTGAAGGGGGAATCCATTAACTATGGCTACACCTTC | CASSLKGESINYGYTF
TRBJ1-6 | few | - | TRBV9 | 12 | TGTGCCAGCAGCCTAGTGGGGTCACCCCTCCACTTT | CASSLVGSPLHF
TRBJ2-5 | - | TRBD2 | TRBV7-2 | 14 | TGTGCCAGCAGCCTAGCGGGGTGGCAAGAGACCCAGTACTTC | CASSLAGWQETQYF
TRBJ2-1 | - | - | TRBV6-5 | 15 | TGTGCCAGCAGTTACGTGGGATTCGGGCACAATGAGCAGTTCTTC | CASSYVGFGHNEQFF
TRBJ1-6 | - | - | TRBV6-1 | 17 | TGTGCCAGCAGTGAAAACACCCTGAGCTCCTATAATTCACCCCTCCACTTT | CASSENTLSSYNSPLHF
TRBJ1-6 | - | - | TRBV30 | 15 | TGTGCCTGGAGTGAGAAGGGACCCCATAATTCACCCCTCCACTTT | CAWSEKGPHNSPLHF
TRBJ2-1 | - | - | TRBV14 | 15 | TGTGCCAGCAGCCAAGATACCCACCCATCCAATGAGCAGTTCTTC | CASSQDTHPSNEQFF
TRBJ2-7 | once | - | TRBV11-2 | 16 | TGTGCCAGCAGCTTAGGAAGGACCCCGCCCCCCTACGAGCAGTACTTC | CASSLGRTPPPYEQYF
TRBJ2-1 | - | TRBD2 | TRBV14 | 17 | TGTGCCAGCAGTCGTACGCATCTAGCGGGAGACACCAATGAGCAGTTCTTC | CASSRTHLAGDTNEQFF
TRBJ1-2 | few | TRBD1 | TRBV5-1 | 15 | TGCGCCAGCAGCCCCCGGACAGGGGATTCTGGCGGCTACACCTTC | CASSPRTGDSGGYTF
TRBJ2-1 | - | - | TRBV7-9 | 12 | TGTGCCAGCAGCCCCCGTAGCGGCTATCAGTTCTTC | CASSPRSGYQFF
TRBJ1-2 | - | TRBD1 | TRBV27 | 14 | TGTGCCAGCAGGGGACAGGGTACCGTCTATGGCTACACCTTC | CASRGQGTVYGYTF
TRBJ2-1 | few | - | TRBV29-1 | 14 | TGCAGCGTGGCCCAGACAGAACGGGGCAATGAGCAGTTCTTC | CSVAQTERGNEQFF
TRBJ1-5 | - | TRBD1 | TRBV4-1 | 14 | TGCGCCAGCAGCCAAACAGGGGGCAATCAGCCCCAGCATTTT | CASSQTGGNQPQHF
TRBJ2-7 | - | - | TRBV6-6 | 13 | TGTGCCAGCAGTTACATACCAGATCGCGAGCAGTACTTC | CASSYIPDREQYF
TRBJ1-1 | - | - | TRBV30 | 14 | TGTGCCTGGAGTGGGGGGGCGCTTTGGACTGAAGCTTTCTTT | CAWSGGALWTEAFF
TRBJ2-3 | - | - | TRBV19 | 15 | TGTGCCAGTAGTAAGATGAGAGTTAGCACAGATACGCAGTATTTT | CASSKMRVSTDTQYF
TRBJ1-3 | - | - | TRBV4-1 | 13 | TGCGCCAGCAGCCAAGGCCCCGAAAACACCATATATTTT | CASSQGPENTIYF
TRBJ2-3 | - | TRBD1 | TRBV4-3 | 15 | TGCGCCAGCAGCCTACAGACAGGGGGTGCAGATACGCAGTATTTT | CASSLQTGGADTQYF
TRBJ2-2 | - | TRBD1 | TRBV10-3 | 15 | TGTGCCATCAGGAGGGGACAGGGAGGCACCGGGGAGCTGTTTTTT | CAIRRGQGGTGELFF
TRBJ2-3 | - | TRBD2 | TRBV5-8 | 16 | TGTGCCAGCAGCTTGGCGCGGGGGACGGGCACAGATACGCAGTATTTT | CASSLARGTGTDTQYF
TRBJ2-3 | - | TRBD1 | TRBV29-1 | 14 | TGCAGCGTTGAAGATCGGGACAGGGGGGATACGCAGTATTTT | CSVEDRDRGDTQYF
TRBJ2-7 | - | - | TRBV28 | 16 | TGTGCCAGCAGCCGGGACAAAGACGGTAGCTCCTACGAGCAGTACTTC | CASSRDKDGSSYEQYF
TRBJ2-1 | - | TRBD2 | TRBV28 | 15 | TGTGCCAGCAGCTCGGGACTAGCGGAGTACAATGAGCAGTTCTTC | CASSSGLAEYNEQFF
TRBJ1-1 | - | - | TRBV7-3 | 14 | TGTGCCAGCAGCTTATCCCCTGGACAGACTGAAGCTTTCTTT | CASSLSPGQTEAFF
TRBJ2-2 | - | TRBD1 | TRBV27 | 15 | TGTGCCAGCAGCAAGGGACAGCGGAACACCGGGGAGCTGTTTTTT | CASSKGQRNTGELFF
TRBJ2-5 | - | - | TRBV21-1 | 13 | TGTGCCAGCAGCAATTTGATACCTGAGACCCAGTACTTC | CASSNLIPETQYF
TRBJ2-5 | - | - | TRBV4-3 | 15 | TGCGCCAGCAGCGACGTATATAGGGGGAGGGAGACCCAGTACTTC | CASSDVYRGRETQYF
TRBJ1-3 | - | - | TRBV19 | 18 | TGTGCCAGTAGTATTGCCCCTGCTGGCAGCCTCTCTGGAAACACCATATATTTT | CASSIAPAGSLSGNTIYF
TRBJ2-7 | - | TRBD1 | TRBV5-1 | 12 | TGCGCCAGCAGCTTGGGGGACAGCCCGCAGTACTTC | CASSLGDSPQYF
TRBJ2-1 | once | - | TRBV19 | 14 | TGTGCCAGTAGTAACGGTCAGGGCTACAATGAGCAGTTCTTC | CASSNGQGYNEQFF
TRBJ1-5 | - | - | TRBV6-1 | 11 | TGTGCCAGCAGTGACTATCAGCCCCAGCATTTT | CASSDYQPQHF
TRBJ2-2 | - | - | TRBV5-1 | 16 | TGCGCCAGCAGACGTGGGTTCCCCCCGAACACCGGGGAGCTGTTTTTT | CASRRGFPPNTGELFF
TRBJ1-6 | - | - | TRBV2 | 13 | TGTGCCAGCGGGACCCGGCTTAATTCACCCCTCCACTTT | CASGTRLNSPLHF
TRBJ2-3 | - | TRBD2 | TRBV5-1 | 16 | TGCGCCAGCAGCGATGGGACTAGCGGGAATACAGATACGCAGTATTTT | CASSDGTSGNTDTQYF
TRBJ2-3 | once | - | TRBV6-1 | 14 | TGTGCCAGCAGAAAGTTGACTACGACAGATACGCAGTATTTT | CASRKLTTTDTQYF
TRBJ2-4 | - | - | TRBV7-9 | 14 | TGTGCCAGCAGCCCCCCGGGGTTCGAAAACATTCAGTACTTC | CASSPPGFENIQYF
TRBJ2-7 | - | - | TRBV6-5 | 13 | TGTGCCAGCAGCCCTGCAGGGATATACGAGCAGTACTTC | CASSPAGIYEQYF
TRBJ2-7 | once | - | TRBV27 | 13 | TGTGCCAGCAGCACCGGGGGCCCCTCCGAGCAGTACTTC | CASSTGGPSEQYF